The 9 T cell receptor beta chains below were found in one sample sequenced in a study of T cell changes during pregnancy in multiple sclerosis. TCRdb's copy holds only in-frame clones and misses some; the assay was immunoSEQ multiplex PCR. Of tens of thousands of clones in the sample, approximately 92% were seen once. The specimen was peripheral blood, collected in the first trimester of pregnancy. The receptor source for this set is a female donor with multiple sclerosis, enrolled in a pregnancy study.

This chain uses TRBV15 with TRBJ1-2; 9 nucleotides align to TRBD1. CDR1 and CDR2 from the germline V gene are LNHNV and YYDKDF (reference sequence). The CDR3 length is 13 residues. With 1 base clipped from V and 7 bases from J, the junction kept 1 base outside the gene matches. The chain's CDR3 is CATSRGDRAGYTF. The CDR3 bases are TGTGCCACCAGCAGAGGGGACAGGGCTGGCTACACCTTC.

V usage is TRBV7-8 and J usage is TRBJ1-5; TRBD1 might be the D (6 bases). CDR1 is SGHVS and CDR2 is FQNEAQ in the germline V gene. Trimming shortened V by 5 bases and J by 6 bases, and 14 bases separated the two germline ends. There are 14 residues in the CDR3. Here the CDR3 reads CASSQGGASQPQHF. The DNA of the CDR3 is TGTGCCAGCAGCCAAGGGGGGGCCAGTCAGCCCCAGCATTTT.

This clone was picked up one time. J is TRBJ1-4 and V is TRBV21-1; TRBD1 is taken as the D call from the table, unchecked against the DNA. TRBV21-1 is recorded as a pseudogene. This CDR3 is 15 amino acids long. Here the CDR3 reads CASSPRGTGCEKLFF. The CDR3, as DNA: TGTGCCAGCAGCCCCCGGGGCACAGGGTGTGAAAAACTGTTTTTT.

This sequence joins TRBV6-5 and TRBJ1-2; D is uncertain. CDR3 size: 15 residues. Germline V gene sequence: CDR1 MNHEY, CDR2 SVGAGI. Trimming cost V 2 bases and J 6 bases, with 16 bases left between them. CDR3 sequence (DNA): TGTGCCAGCAGTTACCGCAATCCTACGCGGAATGGCTACACCTTC. Its protein product is CASSYRNPTRNGYTF.

The chain is built from TRBV27 and TRBJ2-7; TRBD2 is a possible D gene (6 bases). CDR3 size: 14 residues. The V end was cut by 3 bases, the J end by 2 bases, with 11 bases between. In germline, CDR1 is MNHEY, CDR2 SMNVEV (reference sequence). The CDR3 reads CASSFKGGTYEQYF. The DNA for the CDR3 is TGTGCCAGCAGTTTCAAGGGAGGCACCTACGAGCAGTACTTC.

The chain has TRBV14 and TRBJ2-5, with a tentative D call TRBD1 (5 bases). This CDR3 is built from 14 residues. Germline CDR1 reads SGHDN; CDR2 reads FVKESK. The ends were cut back, 4 bases at V and 6 bases at J, with 15 bases in the middle. The CDR3 sequence is CASSPSGQWKTQYF. In DNA form, the CDR3 reads TGTGCCAGCAGCCCCTCCGGACAATGGAAGACCCAGTACTTC.

This sequence joins TRBV9 and TRBJ1-3, with D perhaps TRBD1 (5 bases). V was pared by 1 base and J by 0 bases, with 14 bases between. The germline V gene has CDR1 SGDLS and CDR2 YYNGEE. This CDR3 region has 17 residues. The CDR3 DNA follows: TGTGCCAGCAGCGTAAACCCCACAGGCTTCTCTGGAAACACCATATATTTT. This sequence encodes CASSVNPTGFSGNTIYF.

V usage is TRBV12-5 and J usage is TRBJ2-5; TRBD2 aligns across 16 bases. Per the germline V gene, CDR1 is LGHNT and CDR2 is FRNRAP. The CDR3 spans 17 residues. The J segment lost 2 bases and the V segment lost 5 bases, leaving 5 bases of the junction unmatched. CDR3 nucleotide sequence: TGTGCTAGTGGTCTGGGACTAGCGGGGGGGATTCAAGAGACCCAGTACTTC. Translation: CASGLGLAGGIQETQYF.

This clone showed up just once. V and J are TRBV9 and TRBJ2-7, with 7 bases identical to TRBD1. The CDR3 extends over 15 amino acids. Germline CDR1 SGDLS, CDR2 YYNGEE. V was pared by 1 base and J by 2 bases, with 6 bases of the junction left unmatched. The CDR3 sequence is CASSVKTGIAYEQYF. CDR3 DNA sequence: TGTGCCAGCAGCGTAAAGACAGGGATCGCCTACGAGCAGTACTTC.